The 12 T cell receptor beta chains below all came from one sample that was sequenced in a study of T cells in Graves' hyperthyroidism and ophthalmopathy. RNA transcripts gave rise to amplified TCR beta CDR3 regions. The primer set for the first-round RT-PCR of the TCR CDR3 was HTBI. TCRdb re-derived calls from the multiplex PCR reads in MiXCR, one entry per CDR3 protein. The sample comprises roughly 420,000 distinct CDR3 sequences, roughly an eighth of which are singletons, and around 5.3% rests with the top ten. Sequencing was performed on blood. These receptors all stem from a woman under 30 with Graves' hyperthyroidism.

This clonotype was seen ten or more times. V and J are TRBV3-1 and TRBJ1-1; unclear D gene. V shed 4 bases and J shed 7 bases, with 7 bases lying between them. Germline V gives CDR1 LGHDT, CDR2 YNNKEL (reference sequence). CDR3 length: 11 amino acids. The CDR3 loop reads CASSRGSEAFF. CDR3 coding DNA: TGTGCCAGCAGCCGCGGGAGTGAAGCTTTCTTT. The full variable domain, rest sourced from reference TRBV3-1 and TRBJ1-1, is DTAVSQTPKYLVTQMGNDKSIKCEQNLGHDTMYWYKQDSKKFLKIMFSYNNKELIINETVPNRFSPKSPDKAHLNLHINSLELGDSAVYFCASSRGSEAFFGQGTRLTVV.

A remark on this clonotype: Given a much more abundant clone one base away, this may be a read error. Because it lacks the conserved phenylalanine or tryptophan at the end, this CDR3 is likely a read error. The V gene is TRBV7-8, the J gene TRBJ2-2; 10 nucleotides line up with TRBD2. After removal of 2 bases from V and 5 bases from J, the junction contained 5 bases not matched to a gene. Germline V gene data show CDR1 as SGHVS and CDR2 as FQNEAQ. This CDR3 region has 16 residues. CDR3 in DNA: TGTGCCAGCAGCTTAATTCCTAGCGGGAGTACCGGGGAGCTGTTTCTT. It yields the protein CASSLIPSGSTGELFL.

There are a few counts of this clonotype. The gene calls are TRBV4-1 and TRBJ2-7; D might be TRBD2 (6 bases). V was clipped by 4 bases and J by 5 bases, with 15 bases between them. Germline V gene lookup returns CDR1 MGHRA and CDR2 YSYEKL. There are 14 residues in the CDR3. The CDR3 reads CASSLGGLEDEQYF. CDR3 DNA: TGCGCCAGCAGCCTGGGGGGACTTGAGGACGAGCAGTACTTC.

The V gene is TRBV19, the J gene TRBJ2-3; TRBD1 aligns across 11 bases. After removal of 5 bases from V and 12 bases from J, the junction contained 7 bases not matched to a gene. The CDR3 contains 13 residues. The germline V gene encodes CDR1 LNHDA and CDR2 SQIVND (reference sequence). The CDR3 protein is CASSWTGGRGQYF. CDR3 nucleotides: TGTGCCAGTAGTTGGACAGGGGGCAGAGGCCAGTATTTT.

In nucleotides, the CDR3 is TGTGCCAGCAGCCCGCGGACAACCGTCTACGAGCAGTACTTC. It translates to CASSPRTTVYEQYF. The chain is built from TRBV7-2 and TRBJ2-7, with TRBD1 as a possible D gene (5 bases). The CDR3 is 14 residues long. Germline CDR1 SGHTA, CDR2 FQGNSA. With 5 bases removed from V and 3 bases from J, the gap between germline ends came to 14 bases.

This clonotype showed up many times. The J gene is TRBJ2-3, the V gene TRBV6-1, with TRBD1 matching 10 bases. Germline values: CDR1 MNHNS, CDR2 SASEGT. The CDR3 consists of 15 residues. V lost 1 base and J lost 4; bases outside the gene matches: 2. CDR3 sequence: CASSEGTGGPDTQYF. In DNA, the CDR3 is TGTGCCAGCAGTGAAGGGACAGGGGGACCAGATACGCAGTATTTT.

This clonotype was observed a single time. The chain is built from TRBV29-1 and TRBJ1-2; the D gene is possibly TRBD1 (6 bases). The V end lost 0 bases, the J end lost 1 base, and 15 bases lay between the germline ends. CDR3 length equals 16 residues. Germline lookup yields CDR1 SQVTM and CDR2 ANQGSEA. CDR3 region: CSVEDHRGALNYGYTF. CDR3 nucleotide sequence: TGCAGCGTTGAAGATCACCGGGGGGCGCTTAACTATGGCTACACCTTC.

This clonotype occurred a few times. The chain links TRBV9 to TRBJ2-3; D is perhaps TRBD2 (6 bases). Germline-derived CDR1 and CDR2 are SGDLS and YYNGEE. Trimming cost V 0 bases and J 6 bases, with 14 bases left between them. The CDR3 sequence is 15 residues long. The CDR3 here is CASSVAVSGGDTQYF. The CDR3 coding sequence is TGTGCCAGCAGCGTAGCGGTTAGCGGAGGGGATACGCAGTATTTT. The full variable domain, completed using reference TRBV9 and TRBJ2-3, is DSGVTQTPKHLITATGQRVTLRCSPRSGDLSVYWYQQSLDQGLQFLIQYYNGEERAKGNILERFSAQQFPDLHSELNLSSLELGDSALYFCASSVAVSGGDTQYFGPGTRLTVL.

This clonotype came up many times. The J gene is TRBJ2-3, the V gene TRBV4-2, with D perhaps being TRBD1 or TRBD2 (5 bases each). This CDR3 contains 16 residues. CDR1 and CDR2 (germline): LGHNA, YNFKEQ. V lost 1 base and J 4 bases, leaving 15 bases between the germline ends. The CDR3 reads CASSQGQGGGADTQYF. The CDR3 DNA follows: TGTGCCAGCAGCCAAGGGCAGGGCGGAGGAGCAGATACGCAGTATTTT.

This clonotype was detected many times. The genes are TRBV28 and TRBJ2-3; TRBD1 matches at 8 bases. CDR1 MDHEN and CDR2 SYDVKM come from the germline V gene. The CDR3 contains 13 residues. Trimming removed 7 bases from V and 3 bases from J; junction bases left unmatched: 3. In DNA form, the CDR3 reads TGTGCCAGCATGGACAGGGAGACAGATACGCAGTATTTT. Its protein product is CASMDRETDTQYF.

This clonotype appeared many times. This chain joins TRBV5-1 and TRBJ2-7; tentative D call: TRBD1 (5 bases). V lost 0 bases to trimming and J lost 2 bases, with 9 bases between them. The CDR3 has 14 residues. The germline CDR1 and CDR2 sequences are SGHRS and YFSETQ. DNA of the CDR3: TGCGCCAGCAGCTTGGAGGGGATGACCTACGAGCAGTACTTC. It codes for CASSLEGMTYEQYF.

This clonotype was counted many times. The CDR3 DNA reads as TGCAGTGCCTCCAAAGGGACTAGCACAGAGACCCAGTACTTC. Translated: CSASKGTSTETQYF. V is TRBV20-1 and J is TRBJ2-5; 9 bases are a match to TRBD2. The trim removed 6 bases at V and 4 bases at J, leaving 9 bases unmatched. Per germline, CDR1 DFQATT and CDR2 SNEGSKA (reference sequence). This CDR3 spans 14 amino acids.